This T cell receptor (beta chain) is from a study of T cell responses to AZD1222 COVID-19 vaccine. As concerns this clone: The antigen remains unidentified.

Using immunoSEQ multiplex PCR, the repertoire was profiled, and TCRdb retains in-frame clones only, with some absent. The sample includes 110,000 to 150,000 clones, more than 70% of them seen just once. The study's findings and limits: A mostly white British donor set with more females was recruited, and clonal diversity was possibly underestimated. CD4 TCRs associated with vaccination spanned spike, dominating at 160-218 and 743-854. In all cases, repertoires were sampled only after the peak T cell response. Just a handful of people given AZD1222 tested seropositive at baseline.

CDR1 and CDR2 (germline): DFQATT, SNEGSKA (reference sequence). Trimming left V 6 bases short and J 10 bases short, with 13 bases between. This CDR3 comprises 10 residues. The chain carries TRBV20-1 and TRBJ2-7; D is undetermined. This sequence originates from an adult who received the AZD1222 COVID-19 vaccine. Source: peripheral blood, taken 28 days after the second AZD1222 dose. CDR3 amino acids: CSAPGAYQYF. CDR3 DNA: TGCAGTGCCCCTGGCGCGTACCAGTACTTC.